These T cell receptor beta chains were read from a single sample in a study of T cells after yellow fever vaccination. Each CDR3 protein gets one entry after TCRdb re-called the 5' RACE reads with MiXCR. This sample has fewer than 450,000 distinct CDR3 sequences; about 9.9% occur once, and the top ten carry more than 15%. The source was PBMCs, collected on the day of the first yellow fever vaccination. The receptors originated from a man aged 18 to 29 who received the YFV17D yellow fever vaccine. Each CDR3 is given with its conserved first and last residue. The D gene is left open where the match is weak. Clone size is not always given. Where it is, it says once, few, many or a class for expanded clones.

size: .
D: .
length: 13
J: TRBJ2-7
V: TRBV7-2
CDR3: CASSILTISEQYF
DNA: TGTGCCAGCAGCATTCTGACAATTTCCGAGCAGTACTTC

size: few
D: .
length: 15
J: TRBJ2-5
V: TRBV7-9
CDR3: CASSLAPTGPETQYF
DNA: TGTGCCAGCAGCTTAGCCCCGACAGGCCCAGAGACCCAGTACTTC

size: .
D: .
length: 11
J: TRBJ2-3
V: TRBV2
CDR3: CANTFTDTQYF
DNA: TGTGCCAACACTTTCACAGATACGCAGTATTTT

size: .
D: .
length: 17
J: TRBJ2-2
V: TRBV4-1
CDR3: CASSQESYKTNTGELFF
DNA: TGCGCCAGCAGCCAAGAAAGTTACAAAACGAACACCGGGGAGCTGTTTTTT

size: many
D: .
length: 13
J: TRBJ2-1
V: TRBV5-1
CDR3: CASRRGSYNEQFF
DNA: TGCGCCAGCAGACGGGGTTCCTACAATGAGCAGTTCTTC

size: .
D: .
length: 17
J: TRBJ2-3
V: TRBV27
CDR3: CASSLAYGGAVADTQYF
DNA: TGTGCCAGCAGTTTAGCCTATGGGGGGGCCGTCGCAGATACGCAGTATTTT

size: few
D: .
length: 11
J: TRBJ2-5
V: TRBV10-3
CDR3: CAPDPQETQYF
DNA: TGTGCCCCAGATCCGCAAGAGACCCAGTACTTC

size: few
D: TRBD1
length: 16
J: TRBJ2-2
V: TRBV9
CDR3: CASSAGTASYTGELFF
DNA: TGTGCCAGCAGCGCCGGGACAGCTTCTTACACCGGGGAGCTGTTTTTT

size: many
D: TRBD1
length: 16
J: TRBJ2-2
V: TRBV18
CDR3: CASKSWDSQNTGELFF
DNA: TGTGCCAGCAAAAGTTGGGACAGCCAAAACACCGGGGAGCTGTTTTTT

size: .
D: .
length: 15
J: TRBJ2-4
V: TRBV6-5
CDR3: CASSYSGKAKNIQYF
DNA: TGTGCCAGCAGTTACTCCGGGAAAGCCAAAAACATTCAGTACTTC

size: .
D: .
length: 12
J: TRBJ1-1
V: TRBV29-1
CDR3: CSVTRQNTEAFF
DNA: TGCAGCGTTACCCGTCAGAACACTGAAGCTTTCTTT

size: few
D: .
length: 15
J: TRBJ1-4
V: TRBV7-9
CDR3: CASSLGLATNEKLFF
DNA: TGTGCCAGCAGCTTAGGGCTTGCAACTAATGAAAAACTGTTTTTT

size: few
D: TRBD1
length: 14
J: TRBJ2-2
V: TRBV5-1
CDR3: CASSKGQGSGELFF
DNA: TGCGCCAGCAGCAAGGGACAGGGGTCTGGGGAGCTGTTTTTT

size: many
D: TRBD1
length: 12
J: TRBJ2-7
V: TRBV29-1
CDR3: CSAGTGGNEQYF
DNA: TGCAGTGCCGGGACAGGGGGCAACGAGCAGTACTTC

size: few
D: TRBD2
length: 16
J: TRBJ2-5
V: TRBV7-8
CDR3: CASSLGGTSGQETQYF
DNA: TGTGCCAGCAGCTTAGGGGGGACTAGCGGCCAAGAGACCCAGTACTTC

size: few
D: .
length: 14
J: TRBJ2-5
V: TRBV12-3/TRBV12-4
CDR3: CASSSWGRGETQYF
DNA: TGTGCCAGCAGTTCCTGGGGCCGCGGCGAGACCCAGTACTTC